This T cell receptor (beta chain) was observed in a study of shared clonotypes between healthy human individuals (dated by TCRdb to 2018 to 2020). As for the study more broadly: Two women and a few men aged 18 to 49 years were included in the cohort. Per donor, three plates each were used for CD4 naive and CD4 memory, two for CD8 naive, and one for CD8 memory. Blood TCR repertoires of a handful of healthy adults were deeply sequenced to estimate repertoire size and the extent of clonotype sharing between individuals. To increase sequencing depth and limit assay-specific biases, TCR repertoire library preparation and sequencing were carried out by different laboratories using diverse techniques. Leukapheresis yielded between about 0.85 and 10 billion PBMCs per donor. On the study overall, not on this receptor specifically: Incomplete sequencing was indicated by rarefaction of sorted-subset datasets, despite the large sequencing depth. Pairwise subsampling led to the expectation that sequencing depth would affect the degree of clonotype sharing among donors. Higher generation probabilities were observed for clonotypes shared by all four sorted-subset donors than for non-shared clonotypes. Larger estimated clonotype richness was generally found for naive subsets than for memory subsets. The genetic and exposure-history diversity represented was limited by the small number of donors. Sampling was limited to blood, and TCR repertoires in tissue likely differ from TCR repertoires in blood. Sharing across four donors was observed for roughly 5.4% of naive CD4, less than 4% of naive CD8, over 2% of memory CD4, and 0.4% of memory CD8 clonotypes.

The CDR3, cysteine through phenylalanine, is 12 amino acids long. CDR3 DNA only is kept here, 36 bases in frame from base 1. V and J lose 5 bases and 2 bases, and a span of 6 bases separates them. Via the germline V gene, CDR1 is MNHEY and CDR2 SVGAGI. Healthy HIV-negative adults with no recently reported acute infections or vaccinations were included as donors. Every donor was a Caucasian adult living in Nashville, Tennessee, USA. CD4+ T cells were enriched by magnetic negative selection; naive cells were then positively selected on CD45RA, and the negative fraction formed the memory subset. Blood was collected by leukapheresis, and PBMCs were isolated by Ficoll-Histopaque density gradient centrifugation and then cryopreserved in liquid nitrogen vapor phase. Analytical flow cytometry was used to check the purity and quantity of each magnetically sorted T cell population. Each sorted fraction had its genomic DNA isolated and then quantified by UV absorbance on a Nanodrop 2000c.

Using the deep immunoSEQ assay, multiplex PCR amplified TCR CDR3 regions from genomic DNA. For each cell subset, the extracted genomic DNA was distributed evenly across all wells of several immunoSEQ 96-well plates, and each plate served as one replicate. For sorted subsets, approximately 210 ng of genomic DNA, equivalent to 25,000 to 35,000 T cell genomes, went into each replicate PCR. Purified libraries were quantified with a Qubit 3.0 fluorometer, sized on a Bioanalyzer 2100, and re-quantified with the KAPA Library Quantification kit. Each immunoSEQ 96-well plate was sequenced on its own single-read 150-cycle Illumina NextSeq 550 flow cell. In the authors' own workflow: Because only junctional sequences without quality scores were contained in the immunoSEQ output, filtering matching that applied to full-length reads could not be performed. To assign V/J genes and CDR3, sequences were annotated using PyIR, a Python wrapper for IgBLAST v1.9, with IMGT germline references. Any read was removed if the V/J assignment was weak (E-value above 1e-6), the CDR3 was missing, or the read contained stop codons, out-of-frame junctions, or ambiguous translated residues. A V3J clonotype was defined by an identical inferred V gene, J gene, and CDR3 amino acid sequence. To compute the percentage overlap between repertoires, the number of shared unique clonotypes was divided by the size of the smaller repertoire. Three approaches were used to assess repertoire richness: RTK rarefaction, the Chao1 estimator, and Recon v2.1 estimates of unobserved clonotypes. Generation probabilities for all TCRbeta clonotypes obtained by the gDNA method from a handful of donors were computed using OLGA. Held by TCRdb, this immuneACCESS table contains in-frame sequences only and omits some clones. Under half of the omission traces to an unresolved V gene where checked; the cause of the rest is unknown. D and trimming were read from the DNA, whereas the V and J calls and clone size are those reported in that table. Within this sample are about 2.4 million clones, with approximately 93% of them counted one time only. The ten largest clones take up 0.36% of the sample.

This clone has just one count. No antigen is known for it. Base qualities are missing; no much larger clone stands one base away. The sequence was obtained from a man between 18 and 35 years old in good health. Some clones in this sample may be carry-over from other donors' samples. This chain is built from TRBV6-5 and TRBJ1-2; the D gene is unclear. The sequenced sample was naive CD4+ T cells from PBMCs. The label giving this sample's cell subset or site can be read as: CD45RA+ positively selected. The encoded CDR3 is CASSRANYGYTF. The sequenced DNA: TGTGCCAGCAGTAGGGCCAACTATGGCTACACCTTC.